Following are 13 T cell receptor beta chains from one sample sequenced in a study of blood T cell repertoires in COVID-19. Assay: immunoSEQ multiplex PCR; the TCRdb copy retains only in-frame clones and omits some. The sample yields 500,000 or so clones, about nine tenths seen once. Sequencing was carried out using PBMCs or T cells enriched from blood (not recorded which). All receptors come from a woman aged 18-35 years who had recovered from COVID-19.

This chain connects TRBV12-3 or TRBV12-4 to TRBJ1-3; the D is unclear. The V gene lost 3 bases and the J gene lost 3 bases, with 3 bases spanning the gap. The CDR3 is 12 residues long. CDR3 loop: CASSFLGNTIYF. The CDR3, as DNA: TGTGCCAGCAGTTTCCTTGGAAACACCATATATTTT.

The chain joins TRBV10-2 to TRBJ1-2; D gene uncertain. The CDR3 length is 13 residues. The ends were cut back, 2 bases at V and 3 bases at J, with 7 bases in the middle. Looked up from germline, CDR1 is WSHSY and CDR2 is SAAADI. The CDR3 sequence: CASSELVHYGYTF. The CDR3, as DNA: TGCGCCAGCAGTGAGCTAGTCCACTATGGCTACACCTTC.

V gene TRBV9 combines with J gene TRBJ2-1, with 8 bases identical to TRBD2. In germline, CDR1 is SGDLS, CDR2 YYNGEE. The junction had 4 bases not matched to a gene; V was cut back by 3 bases and J by 2 bases. The CDR3 sequence is 15 residues long. CDR3 protein: CASSESGGTYNEQFF. CDR3 in DNA: TGTGCCAGCAGCGAGAGCGGGGGAACCTACAATGAGCAGTTCTTC.

J is TRBJ1-1 and V is TRBV13; TRBD1 matches at 8 bases. The germline V gene has CDR1 PRHDT and CDR2 FYEKMQ (reference sequence). V lost 3 bases to trimming and J lost 2 bases; unmatched junction nucleotides: 5. The CDR3 is made up of 15 amino acids. The CDR3 region is CASSLDRASNTEAFF. The DNA of the CDR3 is TGTGCCAGCAGCTTGGACAGGGCAAGTAACACTGAAGCTTTCTTT.

In nucleotides, the CDR3 is TGTGCCAGCAGCTTAACGACAGGGCCTAAGGGGAAGACCCAGTACTTC. Protein: CASSLTTGPKGKTQYF. The chain joins TRBV7-9 to TRBJ2-5; 7 nucleotides agree with TRBD1. The junction had 12 bases not matched to a gene; V was cut back by 2 bases and J by 6 bases. Germline values: CDR1 SEHNR, CDR2 FQNEAQ (reference sequence). CDR3 length: 16 amino acids.

The chain has TRBV19 and TRBJ1-1; D is perhaps TRBD1 (5 bases). The CDR3 runs 12 residues. Trimming pared 6 bases from V and 5 bases from J, leaving 10 bases between. Germline CDR1 is LNHDA and CDR2 is SQIVND (reference sequence). CDR3 sequence: CASRPGWTEAFF. CDR3 coding DNA: TGTGCCAGTAGGCCAGGGTGGACTGAAGCTTTCTTT.

J is TRBJ2-7 and V is TRBV29-1; D is possibly TRBD2 (5 bases). V shed 5 bases and J shed 0 bases, with 11 bases lying between them. The germline V gene encodes CDR1 SQVTM and CDR2 ANQGSEA. This CDR3 is built from 13 residues. CDR3 bases: TGCAGCGTTCGGACGGGGAGCTCCTACGAGCAGTACTTC. Its translation is CSVRTGSSYEQYF.

The chain is built from TRBV6-1 and TRBJ1-3, with 8 nucleotides matching TRBD1. After removal of 2 bases from V and 4 bases from J, the junction contained 7 bases not matched to a gene. Germline loops: CDR1 MNHNS, CDR2 SASEGT. The CDR3 has 16 residues. This CDR3 is CASSERNWDRGNTIYF. The CDR3 bases are TGTGCCAGCAGTGAAAGGAATTGGGACAGGGGAAACACCATATATTTT.

The J gene is TRBJ1-2, the V gene TRBV19; 7 positions agree with TRBD1. CDR1 is LNHDA, CDR2 SQIVND, per germline (reference sequence). Trimming removed 2 bases from V and 4 bases from J; junction bases left unmatched: 7. The CDR3 loop spans 15 amino acids. CDR3 sequence (DNA): TGTGCCAGTAGTATAAAGAGGGACAGCCTCTATGGCTACACCTTC. This gives the protein CASSIKRDSLYGYTF.

The chain combines TRBV5-1 with TRBJ2-3; D might be TRBD1 (5 bases). V lost 4 bases to trimming and J lost 5 bases, with 8 bases between them. Germline CDR1 SGHRS, CDR2 YFSETQ. The CDR3 is 12 amino acids. CDR3 DNA: TGCGCCAGCAGCGATAGGGGAGATACGCAGTATTTT. Its protein product is CASSDRGDTQYF.

The chain carries TRBV11-2 and TRBJ1-4; D not certain. The CDR3 contains 16 residues. Trimming pared 3 bases from V and 8 bases from J, leaving 19 bases between. CDR1 and CDR2 from the germline V gene are SGHAT and FQNNGV. For the CDR3, the DNA is TGTGCCAGCAGCTTCGAGAGGGATTACTCCGCGGAAAAACTGTTTTTT. It translates to CASSFERDYSAEKLFF.

This clone has a handful of counts. The chain couples TRBV5-4 to TRBJ1-6; TRBD1 matches 8 bases. The junction had 4 bases not matched to a gene; V was cut back by 4 bases and J by 10 bases. This CDR3 contains 13 residues. The V gene's germline CDR1 is SGHNT and CDR2 YYREEE (reference sequence). The CDR3: CASSRDRNSPLHF. The CDR3 nucleotides read TGTGCCAGCAGCCGGGACAGGAACTCACCCCTCCACTTT.

CDR3 DNA: TGTGCCAGCAGCTTACGGTTTGGGTGGACCCCGGGATTCGATTCACCCCTCCACTTT. Translating it yields CASSLRFGWTPGFDSPLHF. The chain links TRBV11-2 to TRBJ1-6, with unresolved D. This CDR3 contains 19 residues. Trimming shortened V by 2 bases and J by 8 bases, and 25 bases separated the two germline ends. Germline CDR1 SGHAT, CDR2 FQNNGV.